The 21 T cell receptor beta chains listed next were all sequenced from one sample in a study of shared T cell receptors in the human thymus. Libraries were prepared by immunoSEQ multiplex PCR; TCRdb keeps only in-frame clonotypes and omits some of them. The sample has hundreds of thousands of clones, approximately 89% seen once; the top ten hold just under 0.0095%. These data were also filed under a second study, of human thymus T cells.

Sequencing input: thymocytes. Source of these receptors: a boy under three years old with a congenital heart defect.

The chain uses TRBV27 and TRBJ2-6, with D unclear. V was trimmed by 5 bases and J by 0 bases, leaving 11 bases between them. In germline, CDR1 is MNHEY, CDR2 SMNVEV (reference sequence). The CDR3 contains 16 residues. This CDR3 is CASSKYFSSGANVLTF. CDR3 bases: TGTGCCAGCAGTAAATATTTTAGCTCTGGGGCCAACGTCCTGACTTTC.

The gene calls are TRBV4-1 and TRBJ2-7; the D gene is possibly TRBD1 (5 bases). The CDR3 length is 14 residues. Germline V gene sequence: CDR1 MGHRA, CDR2 YSYEKL. With 2 bases removed from V and 3 bases from J, the gap between germline ends came to 11 bases. The CDR3 region has the DNA TGCGCCAGCAGCCAAAAGGCAGGGATCTACGAGCAGTACTTC. Its protein product is CASSQKAGIYEQYF.

This clone has only one observation. This chain connects TRBV5-1 to TRBJ2-7; D is possibly TRBD2 (5 bases). The germline V and J ends were trimmed by 4 bases and 6 bases, with 11 bases remaining between them. Germline V gives CDR1 SGHRS, CDR2 YFSETQ. This CDR3 is 12 amino acids long. The DNA for the CDR3 is TGCGCCAGCAGCCCGGACTTTGGCGAGCAGTACTTC. Protein sequence: CASSPDFGEQYF.

This clone showed up just a few times. The chain is built from TRBV19 and TRBJ1-1; D is undetermined. The CDR3 is made up of 14 amino acids. Trimming left V 8 bases short and J 0 bases short, with 13 bases between. CDR1 and CDR2 (germline): LNHDA, SQIVND (reference sequence). CDR3 nucleotide sequence: TGTGCCAGTCGTACTTCGCGGATGAACACTGAAGCTTTCTTT. Translated, it gives CASRTSRMNTEAFF.

In its sample, this clone was seen a few times. The DNA of the CDR3 is TGTGCCAGTAGATTCCCCAGCAGGGGGACCGGGGAGCTGTTTTTT. This translates into CASRFPSRGTGELFF. The J gene is TRBJ2-2, the V gene TRBV19; 7 positions match TRBD1. This CDR3 comprises 15 residues. Per the germline V gene, CDR1 is LNHDA and CDR2 is SQIVND (reference sequence). With V trimmed by 6 bases and J by 5 bases, 9 bases remained unmatched.

The chain has TRBV4-1 and TRBJ1-5; D is perhaps TRBD1 (6 bases). V was pared by 0 bases and J by 6 bases, with 15 bases between. This CDR3 spans 16 amino acids. Germline CDR1 is MGHRA and CDR2 is YSYEKL. CDR3 DNA: TGCGCCAGCAGCCAAGATGCAAGGGGGAGGGCTCAGCCCCAGCATTTT. As protein: CASSQDARGRAQPQHF.

The chain is built from TRBV5-4 and TRBJ1-1; 9 bases fit TRBD1. This CDR3 has 16 residues. V dropped 1 base and J dropped 1; count of bases not matched to a gene: 5. Germline CDR1 is SGHNT and CDR2 is YYREEE (reference sequence). The chain's CDR3 is CASSLWDRVANTEAFF. The CDR3 coding sequence is TGTGCCAGCAGCTTGTGGGACAGGGTGGCGAACACTGAAGCTTTCTTT.

The chain has TRBV6-1 and TRBJ1-5; a weak D match, TRBD1 (6 bases). The CDR3 is made up of 18 amino acids. Germline V gene sequence: CDR1 MNHNS, CDR2 SASEGT. Trimming removed 4 bases at V and 4 bases at J, with 23 bases between. The CDR3 nucleotides read TGTGCCAGCAGTGTCCCCTCCCTGCGGGGGCCCAAGAATCAGCCCCAGCATTTT. This sequence encodes CASSVPSLRGPKNQPQHF.

V usage is TRBV4-3 and J usage is TRBJ2-2; 7 positions match TRBD1. After removal of 3 bases from V and 2 bases from J, the junction contained 6 bases not matched to a gene. The germline V gene has CDR1 LGHNA and CDR2 YSLEER. CDR3 length: 16 amino acids. The CDR3 nucleotides read TGCGCCAGCAGCCATGTAGGGACAGTCAACACCGGGGAGCTGTTTTTT. Protein sequence: CASSHVGTVNTGELFF.

The chain carries TRBV14 and TRBJ2-3; D is unclear. Looked up from germline, CDR1 is SGHDN and CDR2 is FVKESK. Trimming took off 4 bases at V and 2 bases at J, with 13 bases between the two ends. CDR3 length equals 15 residues. This CDR3 reads CASSRTPLDTDTQYF. CDR3 sequence (DNA): TGTGCCAGCAGCCGTACACCTCTTGACACAGATACGCAGTATTTT. Full variable domain (outside the CDR3, taken from reference TRBV14 and TRBJ2-3): EAGVTQFPSHSVIEKGQTVTLRCDPISGHDNLYWYRRVMGKEIKFLLHFVKESKQDESGMPNNRFLAERTGGTYSTLKVQPAELEDSGVYFCASSRTPLDTDTQYFGPGTRLTVL.

V and J are TRBV10-2 and TRBJ2-1; 12 bases map to TRBD2. Trimming at V came to 4 bases and at J to 4 bases, leaving 11 bases not matched to a gene. The CDR3 has 18 residues. Germline V lookup: CDR1 WSHSY, CDR2 SAAADI. The CDR3 DNA reads TGCGCCAGCAGTGTCAAGACTAGCGGGAGAAATATGTACAATGAGCAGTTCTTC. It translates to CASSVKTSGRNMYNEQFF.

In DNA, the CDR3 is TGTGCTAGTGGTTTGGAGACAGGGCAGAATAACTATGGCTACACCTTC. It translates to CASGLETGQNNYGYTF. The chain uses TRBV12-5 and TRBJ1-2, with 7 bases that match TRBD1. This CDR3 comprises 16 residues. V lost 1 base and J lost 1; bases outside the gene matches: 6. The germline V gene encodes CDR1 LGHNT and CDR2 FRNRAP.

A single count supports this clone. This chain joins TRBV4-1 and TRBJ1-4; the D gene is possibly TRBD1 (6 bases). The CDR3 consists of 19 residues. Germline V CDR1 and CDR2: MGHRA, YSYEKL. V lost 1 base to trimming and J lost 4 bases, with 22 bases between them. This CDR3 reads CASSQVAVGGAHFNEKLFF. CDR3 bases: TGCGCCAGCAGCCAAGTCGCCGTGGGGGGGGCGCATTTTAATGAAAAACTGTTTTTT.

The rearrangement joins TRBV7-9 to TRBJ2-1, with D tentatively TRBD2 (6 bases). CDR1 and CDR2 (germline): SEHNR, FQNEAQ (reference sequence). Trimming cost V 3 bases and J 3 bases, with 12 bases left between them. The CDR3 covers 15 residues. CDR3 residues: CASSFPGLNYNEQFF. The CDR3 DNA reads TGTGCCAGCAGCTTCCCGGGACTCAACTACAATGAGCAGTTCTTC.

This clone was seen a handful of times. The chain joins TRBV19 to TRBJ1-1; 7 bases line up with TRBD1. Germline lookup yields CDR1 LNHDA and CDR2 SQIVND (reference sequence). Trimming at V came to 3 bases and at J to 5 bases, leaving 3 bases not matched to a gene. The CDR3 contains 13 residues. The CDR3 sequence is CASSITGETEAFF. Here the CDR3 DNA reads TGTGCCAGTAGTATCACAGGGGAGACTGAAGCTTTCTTT.

The CDR3 is CATSRVSRVSTEAFF. CDR3 DNA: TGTGCCACCAGCAGAGTTTCTCGAGTGAGTACTGAAGCTTTCTTT. The chain recombines TRBV15 with TRBJ1-1; D is unclear. Germline V lookup: CDR1 LNHNV, CDR2 YYDKDF (reference sequence). V lost 1 base, J lost 5 bases, and 14 bases lay in between. The CDR3 totals 15 residues.

The J gene is TRBJ1-4, the V gene TRBV6-1; 8 bases match TRBD1. CDR1 and CDR2 (germline): MNHNS, SASEGT. The ends lost 6 bases at V and 4 bases at J; junction bases unmatched: 7. There are 15 residues in the CDR3. CDR3 sequence: CASSGGQGVNEKLFF. CDR3 bases: TGTGCCAGCAGCGGTGGACAGGGTGTTAATGAAAAACTGTTTTTT.

V usage is TRBV4-3 and J usage is TRBJ1-1, with D unclear. The CDR3 totals 17 residues. Germline-derived CDR1 and CDR2 are LGHNA and YSLEER. The V and J ends lost 1 base and 3 bases respectively, with 18 bases between them. CDR3 DNA: TGCGCCAGCAGCCAAGCGGGCAGCCCGAAAGCGGACACTGAAGCTTTCTTT. Its translation is CASSQAGSPKADTEAFF.

Turning to this clone: Within the sample, other DNA sequences also encode this same CDR3. The rearrangement links TRBV11-2 to TRBJ1-6; TRBD1 matches 10 bases. V dropped 5 bases and J dropped 8; count of bases not matched to a gene: 6. The CDR3 extends over 15 amino acids. The germline V gene has CDR1 SGHAT and CDR2 FQNNGV. The CDR3 region is CASSRGQGSDSPLHF. In DNA form, the CDR3 reads TGTGCCAGCAGCAGGGGACAGGGGAGTGATTCACCCCTCCACTTT.

The CDR3 DNA follows: TGTGCCAGCAGCTCACTAGCGGGAGGGGGGCAAGAGACCCAGTACTTC. Encoded protein: CASSSLAGGGQETQYF. The chain couples TRBV7-2 to TRBJ2-5, with 13 bases lining up with TRBD2. Trimming took 4 bases from V and 2 from J; bases not matched to a gene: 4. Germline CDR1 SGHTA, CDR2 FQGNSA. This CDR3 is built from 16 residues.

This clone was observed a handful of times. This chain connects TRBV2 to TRBJ1-3; possibly TRBD1 for D (5 bases). The CDR3 is 14 residues long. CDR1 and CDR2 from the germline V gene are SNHLY and FYNNEI. The V and J ends lost 5 bases and 3 bases respectively, with 11 bases between them. The CDR3 spells CASSPDIFGNTIYF. CDR3 DNA sequence: TGTGCCAGCAGTCCGGACATCTTTGGAAACACCATATATTTT.